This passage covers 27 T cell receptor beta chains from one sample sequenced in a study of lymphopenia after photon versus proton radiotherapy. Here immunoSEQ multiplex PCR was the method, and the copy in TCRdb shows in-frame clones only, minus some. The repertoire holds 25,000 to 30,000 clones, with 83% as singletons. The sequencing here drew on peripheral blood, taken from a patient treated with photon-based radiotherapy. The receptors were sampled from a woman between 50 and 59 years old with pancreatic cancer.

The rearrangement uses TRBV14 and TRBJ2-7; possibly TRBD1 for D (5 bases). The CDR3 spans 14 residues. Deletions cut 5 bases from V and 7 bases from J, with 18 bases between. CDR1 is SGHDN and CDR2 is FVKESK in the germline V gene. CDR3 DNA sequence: TGTGCCAGCAGCTCCATCGCAGGGCTAAGAGAGCAGTACTTC. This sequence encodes CASSSIAGLREQYF.

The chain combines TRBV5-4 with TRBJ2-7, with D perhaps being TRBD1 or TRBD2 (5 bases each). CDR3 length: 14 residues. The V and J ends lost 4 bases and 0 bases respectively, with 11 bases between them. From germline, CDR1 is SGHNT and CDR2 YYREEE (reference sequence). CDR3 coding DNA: TGTGCCAGCAGCCCCCGGGGCGGCTCCTACGAGCAGTACTTC. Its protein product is CASSPRGGSYEQYF.

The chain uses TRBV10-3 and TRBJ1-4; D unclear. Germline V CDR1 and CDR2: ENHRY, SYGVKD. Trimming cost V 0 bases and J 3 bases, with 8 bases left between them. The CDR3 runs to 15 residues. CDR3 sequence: CAISESGGPNEKLFF. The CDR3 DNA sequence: TGTGCCATCAGTGAGTCGGGAGGGCCTAATGAAAAACTGTTTTTT.

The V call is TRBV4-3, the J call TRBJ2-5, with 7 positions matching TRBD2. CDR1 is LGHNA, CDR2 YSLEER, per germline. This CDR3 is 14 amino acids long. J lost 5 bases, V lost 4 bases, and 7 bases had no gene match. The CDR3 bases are TGCGCCAGCAGCCTTGAAGCGGGAAGGGAGACCCAGTACTTC. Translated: CASSLEAGRETQYF.

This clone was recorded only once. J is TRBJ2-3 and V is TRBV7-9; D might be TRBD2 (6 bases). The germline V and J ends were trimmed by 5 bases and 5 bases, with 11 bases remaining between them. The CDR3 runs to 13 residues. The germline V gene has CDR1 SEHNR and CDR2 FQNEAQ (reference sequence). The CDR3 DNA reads TGTGCCAGCAGCGAATGGGGGGAAGATACGCAGTATTTT. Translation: CASSEWGEDTQYF.

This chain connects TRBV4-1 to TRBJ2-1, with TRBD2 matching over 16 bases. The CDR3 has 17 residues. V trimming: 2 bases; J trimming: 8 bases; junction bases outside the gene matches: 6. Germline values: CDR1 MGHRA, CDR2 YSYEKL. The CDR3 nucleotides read TGCGCCAGCAGCCAAATGCCCGGGACTAGCGGGAGGGATGAGCAGTTCTTC. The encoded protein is CASSQMPGTSGRDEQFF.

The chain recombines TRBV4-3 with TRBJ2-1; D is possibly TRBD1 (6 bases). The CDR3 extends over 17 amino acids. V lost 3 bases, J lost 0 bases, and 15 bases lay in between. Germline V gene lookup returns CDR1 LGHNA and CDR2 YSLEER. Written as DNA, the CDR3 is TGCGCCAGCAGCCAGGGGATGAGGGGGATCTCCTACAATGAGCAGTTCTTC. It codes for CASSQGMRGISYNEQFF.

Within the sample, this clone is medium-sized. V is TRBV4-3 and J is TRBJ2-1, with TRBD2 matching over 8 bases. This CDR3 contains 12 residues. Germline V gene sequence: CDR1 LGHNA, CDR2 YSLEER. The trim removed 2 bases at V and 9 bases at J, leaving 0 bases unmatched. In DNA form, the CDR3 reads TGCGCCAGCAGCCAACTAGCGGGTGAGCAGTTCTTC. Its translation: CASSQLAGEQFF.

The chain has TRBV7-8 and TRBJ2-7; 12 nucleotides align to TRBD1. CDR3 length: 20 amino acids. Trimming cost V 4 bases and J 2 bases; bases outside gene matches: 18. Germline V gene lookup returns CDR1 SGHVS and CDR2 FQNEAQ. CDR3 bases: TGTGCCAGCAGCTCAAACATAGGGGGACAGGGGGCTTCCTTGCCCTACGAGCAGTACTTC. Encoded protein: CASSSNIGGQGASLPYEQYF.

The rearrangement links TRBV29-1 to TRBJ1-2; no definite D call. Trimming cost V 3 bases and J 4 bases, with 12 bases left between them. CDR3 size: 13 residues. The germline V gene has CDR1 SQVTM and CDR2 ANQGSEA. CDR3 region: CSVERESGYGYTF. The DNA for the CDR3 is TGCAGCGTTGAGCGGGAGTCTGGCTATGGCTACACCTTC.

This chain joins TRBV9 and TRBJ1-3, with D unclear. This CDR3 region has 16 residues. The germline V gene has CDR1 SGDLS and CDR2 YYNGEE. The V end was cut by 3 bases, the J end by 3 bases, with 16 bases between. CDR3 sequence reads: CASSDTDPPLGNTIYF. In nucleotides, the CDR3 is TGTGCCAGCAGCGACACGGATCCCCCACTTGGAAACACCATATATTTT.

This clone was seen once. The CDR3 nucleotides read TGTGCCAGCTCGCGGACTAGCGGGGGTTCCGGAGATACGCAGTATTTT. Encoded protein: CASSRTSGGSGDTQYF. The chain recombines TRBV18 with TRBJ2-3; 13 bases are a match to TRBD2. The CDR3 runs 16 residues. Germline V gives CDR1 KGHSH, CDR2 LQKENI. V trimming: 6 bases; J trimming: 5 bases; junction bases outside the gene matches: 8. The whole variable domain, remainder taken from reference TRBV18 and TRBJ2-3, is NAGVMQNPRHLVRRRGQEARLRCSPMKGHSHVYWYRQLPEEGLKFMVYLQKENIIDESGMPKERFSAEFPKEGPSILRIQQVVRGDSAAYFCASSRTSGGSGDTQYFGPGTRLTVL.

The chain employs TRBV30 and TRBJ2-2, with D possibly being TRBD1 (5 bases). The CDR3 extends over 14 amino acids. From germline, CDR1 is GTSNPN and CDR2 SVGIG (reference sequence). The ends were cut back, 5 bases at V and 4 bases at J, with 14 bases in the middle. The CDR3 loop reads CAWFRGRATGELFF. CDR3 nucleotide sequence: TGTGCCTGGTTTCGCGGCAGGGCCACCGGGGAGCTGTTTTTT.

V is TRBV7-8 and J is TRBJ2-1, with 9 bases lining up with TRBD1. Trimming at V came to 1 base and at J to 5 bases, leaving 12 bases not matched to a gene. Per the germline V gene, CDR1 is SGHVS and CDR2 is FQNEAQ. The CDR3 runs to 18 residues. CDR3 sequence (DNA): TGTGCCAGCAGCTTAGAAGGGACAGGGATCCCCCGGGACAATGAGCAGTTCTTC. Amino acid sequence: CASSLEGTGIPRDNEQFF.

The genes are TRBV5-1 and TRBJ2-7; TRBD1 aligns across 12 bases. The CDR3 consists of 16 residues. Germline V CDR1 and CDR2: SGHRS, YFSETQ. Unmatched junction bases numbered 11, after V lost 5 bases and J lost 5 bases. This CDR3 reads CASRSNPGTGGNEQYF. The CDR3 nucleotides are TGCGCCAGCAGGTCAAACCCCGGGACAGGGGGCAACGAGCAGTACTTC.

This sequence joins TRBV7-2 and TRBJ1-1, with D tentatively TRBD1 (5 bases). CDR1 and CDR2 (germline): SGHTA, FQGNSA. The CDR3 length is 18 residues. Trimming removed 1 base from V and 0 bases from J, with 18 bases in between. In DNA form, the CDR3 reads TGTGCCAGCAGCTTAGTCCCAGGCGGGACGGTCATGAACACTGAAGCTTTCTTT. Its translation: CASSLVPGGTVMNTEAFF.

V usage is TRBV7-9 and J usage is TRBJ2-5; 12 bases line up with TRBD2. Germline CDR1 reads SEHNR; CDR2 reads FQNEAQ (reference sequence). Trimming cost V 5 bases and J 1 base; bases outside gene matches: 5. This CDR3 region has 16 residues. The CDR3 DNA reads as TGTGCCAGCAGCGTGGGACTAGCGGGTATCCAAGAGACCCAGTACTTC. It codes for CASSVGLAGIQETQYF.

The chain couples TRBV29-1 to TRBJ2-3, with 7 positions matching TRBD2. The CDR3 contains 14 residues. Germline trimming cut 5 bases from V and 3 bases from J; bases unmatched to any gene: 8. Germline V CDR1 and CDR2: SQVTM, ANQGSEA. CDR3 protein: CSVLSASGTDTQYF. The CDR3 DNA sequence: TGCAGCGTTTTATCGGCTAGCGGTACAGATACGCAGTATTTT.

The CDR3 is CASSDRRWNEKLFF. The DNA for the CDR3 is TGTGCCAGTAGTGACCGACGGTGGAATGAAAAACTGTTTTTT. V gene TRBV19 combines with J gene TRBJ1-4; no clear D. V was shortened by 5 bases and J by 5 bases, with 12 bases between the two germline ends. Germline V gene lookup returns CDR1 LNHDA and CDR2 SQIVND (reference sequence). The CDR3 is 14 residues long.

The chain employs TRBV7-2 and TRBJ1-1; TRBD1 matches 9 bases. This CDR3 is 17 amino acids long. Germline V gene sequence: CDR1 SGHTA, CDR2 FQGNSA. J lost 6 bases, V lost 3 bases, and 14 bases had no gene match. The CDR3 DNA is TGTGCCAGCAGCTTCCTCGGGACAGGGTTTTTGTCTCCTGAAGCTTTCTTT. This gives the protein CASSFLGTGFLSPEAFF.

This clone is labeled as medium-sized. CDR3 protein: CASSLTGGNYGYTF. CDR3 nucleotides: TGTGCCAGCAGCTTAACAGGGGGCAACTATGGCTACACCTTC. The chain links TRBV13 to TRBJ1-2; 9 bases are shared with TRBD1. With V trimmed by 2 bases and J by 2 bases, 0 bases remained unmatched. The CDR3 covers 14 residues. CDR1 and CDR2 from the germline V gene are PRHDT and FYEKMQ (reference sequence).

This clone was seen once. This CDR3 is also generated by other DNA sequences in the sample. CDR3 nucleotides: TGTGCCAGCAGTTTGCAGGGGGACTACGAGCAGTACTTC. This codes for CASSLQGDYEQYF. The rearrangement links TRBV27 to TRBJ2-7; 7 bases are a match to TRBD1. Germline V lookup: CDR1 MNHEY, CDR2 SMNVEV (reference sequence). The CDR3 consists of 13 residues. The ends lost 3 bases at V and 3 bases at J; junction bases unmatched: 2.

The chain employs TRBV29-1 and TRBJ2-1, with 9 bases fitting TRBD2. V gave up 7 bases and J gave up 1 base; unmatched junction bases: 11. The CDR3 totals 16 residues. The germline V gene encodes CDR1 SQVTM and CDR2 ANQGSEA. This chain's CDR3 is CSGQGGAGGSYNEQFF. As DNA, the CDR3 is TGCAGCGGGCAAGGGGGAGCGGGGGGTTCCTACAATGAGCAGTTCTTC.

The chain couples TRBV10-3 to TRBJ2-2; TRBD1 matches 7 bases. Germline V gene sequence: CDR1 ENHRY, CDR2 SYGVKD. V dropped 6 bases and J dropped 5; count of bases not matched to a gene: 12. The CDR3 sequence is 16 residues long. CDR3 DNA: TGTGCCATCAGACCAGACAGGGTAGTAGAGACCGGGGAGCTGTTTTTT. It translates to CAIRPDRVVETGELFF.

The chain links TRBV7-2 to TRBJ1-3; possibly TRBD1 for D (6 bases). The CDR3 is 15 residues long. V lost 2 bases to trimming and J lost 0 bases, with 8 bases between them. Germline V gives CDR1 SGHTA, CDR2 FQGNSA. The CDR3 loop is CASSLTGSSGNTIYF. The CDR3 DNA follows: TGTGCCAGCAGCTTAACAGGGAGCTCTGGAAACACCATATATTTT.

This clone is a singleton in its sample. The CDR3 protein is CASSPRRGGETQYF. The DNA for the CDR3 is TGTGCCAGTAGTCCCAGAAGGGGCGGGGAGACCCAGTACTTC. The chain joins TRBV19 to TRBJ2-5; the D gene could be TRBD1 or TRBD2 (5 bases each). Trimming removed 5 bases at V and 5 bases at J, with 15 bases between. The CDR3 is made up of 14 amino acids. The V gene's germline CDR1 is LNHDA and CDR2 SQIVND (reference sequence).

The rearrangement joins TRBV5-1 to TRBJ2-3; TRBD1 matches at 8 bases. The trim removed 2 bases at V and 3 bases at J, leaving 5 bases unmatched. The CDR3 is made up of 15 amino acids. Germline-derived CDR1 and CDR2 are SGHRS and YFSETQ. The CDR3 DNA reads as TGCGCCAGCAGCTTTGAGGACAGGGCAACAGATACGCAGTATTTT. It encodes CASSFEDRATDTQYF.